A single T cell receptor beta chain is shown here with its context. Its antigen remains unknown. The record originates from a study of cytomegalovirus exposure and HLA in healthy donors. Study-wide context: An earlier analysis found some 100 million unique TCR beta sequences from around 180 million T cells. Overall study results and limits: In an earlier analysis, productive rearrangement rates for most beta V segments clustered near 90% or 30%.

Vbeta (60) and Jbeta (13) primers were used in the PCR. Clones were sequenced by immunoSEQ multiplex PCR, and TCRdb holds only the in-frame ones, with some missing. The sample carries around 160,000 clones, around 79% recorded once. The germline V and J ends were trimmed by 3 bases and 2 bases, with 12 bases remaining between them. The V gene's germline CDR1 is SNHLY and CDR2 FYNNEI. This CDR3 is built from 15 residues. This cohort consisted of healthy bone marrow donors. This rearrangement joins TRBV2 to TRBJ2-3; a weak D match, TRBD1 (5 bases). This clonotype was sampled from a man aged 45-60 years in good health and CMV-seropositive. The sample taken for sequencing was PBMCs. This chain's CDR3 is CASSDLRQFTDTQYF. CDR3 in DNA: TGTGCCAGCAGTGATCTCCGACAGTTCACAGATACGCAGTATTTT.